This T cell receptor beta chain originates from a study of blood T cell repertoires in COVID-19. Sequencing used immunoSEQ multiplex PCR; TCRdb keeps in-frame clones, though not all of them. The sample yields approximately 160,000 clones, about three quarters seen once. CDR1 MNHEY and CDR2 SMNVEV come from the germline V gene (reference sequence). This CDR3 comprises 14 residues. V shed 3 bases, J shed 1 base, and the junction held 1 base outside the gene matches. The origin of this receptor is a man between 65 and 85 years old with acute or convalescent COVID-19. What was sequenced was peripheral blood. The gene calls are TRBV27 and TRBJ1-1; 8 bases match TRBD1. The CDR3 loop reads CASSFGQGNTEAFF. The CDR3 DNA reads TGTGCCAGCAGTTTTGGACAGGGGAACACTGAAGCTTTCTTT.